Listed below are T cell receptor beta chains from one sample, sequenced in a study of T cell responses to AZD1222 COVID-19 vaccine. Clones were read by immunoSEQ multiplex PCR, and TCRdb kept only the in-frame ones, dropping some. The sample holds tens of thousands of clones; about 89% are singletons and the top ten take roughly 44%. The starting material was peripheral blood, obtained on day 0 of AZD1222 vaccination. All receptors come from an adult in good health. CDR3s include the opening cysteine and the closing phenylalanine or tryptophan. D genes are given only for firm matches. Only some rows state a clone size, as once, few, many or a class for expanded clones.

>TRBJ2-7|NA|once|TRBV5-1
TGCGCCAGCAGCTTGGGTGGGATCCCAAGCTCCTACGAGCAGTACTTC
CASSLGGIPSSYEQYF
>TRBJ1-5|TRBD1|NA|TRBV19
TGTGCCAGTAGTCCTCGGACAGGGGTCAATCAGCCCCAGCATTTT
CASSPRTGVNQPQHF
>TRBJ1-3|NA|NA|TRBV10-3
TGTGCCATCAGTGACCGACGAGGGAGTTTTGGAAACACCATATATTTT
CAISDRRGSFGNTIYF
>TRBJ1-1|NA|NA|TRBV5-4
TGTGCCACCCACCTCGGGGGACGAACCCCTCCGAACACTGAAGCTTTCTTT
CATHLGGRTPPNTEAFF
>TRBJ2-1|NA|NA|TRBV4-1
TGCGCCAGCAGCCCTACCATGAGCTCCTACAATGAGCAGTTCTTC
CASSPTMSSYNEQFF
>TRBJ2-1|NA|NA|TRBV19
TGTGCCAGAGGGTGGGGCAGCTCCTACAATGAGCAGTTCTTC
CARGWGSSYNEQFF
>TRBJ2-1|NA|NA|TRBV9
TGTGCCAGCAGCGTGGCCATGAGCTCCTACAATGAGCAGTTCTTC
CASSVAMSSYNEQFF
>TRBJ1-4|NA|once|TRBV6-1
TGTGCCAGCAGTGAAGAAGCAGGTGGGGATGAAAAACTGTTTTTT
CASSEEAGGDEKLFF
>TRBJ2-7|NA|NA|TRBV5-1
TGCGCCAGCAGCTTGGGGGCCAGGGCGCCCGAGCAGTACTTC
CASSLGARAPEQYF
>TRBJ1-4|TRBD1|NA|TRBV9
TGTGCCAGCAGCGTTGCCGGGACAGGGGGTGAAAAACTGTTTTTT
CASSVAGTGGEKLFF
>TRBJ2-7|NA|once|TRBV6-1
TGTGCCAGCAGTGAAAACACCCCTTCCTACGAGCAGTACTTC
CASSENTPSYEQYF
>TRBJ1-6|NA|few|TRBV4-3
TGCGCCAGCAGCCAAGAGGCATCCCACGATTCACCCCTCCACTTT
CASSQEASHDSPLHF
>TRBJ1-1|NA|NA|TRBV5-4
TGTGCCAGCAGCCGATTTGGGGGGGCGACGCGCGGTGACACTGAAGCTTTCTTT
CASSRFGGATRGDTEAFF
>TRBJ2-5|NA|NA|TRBV11-3
TGTGCCAGCAGCCGAAATACAGGAGGCCAAGAGACCCAGTACTTC
CASSRNTGGQETQYF
>TRBJ1-2|NA|NA|TRBV7-2
TGTGCCAGCACCCCGACAGGTGTGAACTATGGCTACACCTTC
CASTPTGVNYGYTF
>TRBJ1-1|TRBD1|NA|TRBV19
TGTGCCAGTAGTGTCCGGGACAGAGGAGACACTGAAGCTTTCTTT
CASSVRDRGDTEAFF
>TRBJ1-2|NA|NA|TRBV3-1/TRBV3-2
TGTGCCAGCAGCCAAGGGCAGACAAACTATGGCTACACCTTC
CASSQGQTNYGYTF
>TRBJ2-2|NA|NA|TRBV4-1
TGCGCCAGCAGCCACGCGGACTACACCGGGGAGCTGTTTTTT
CASSHADYTGELFF
>TRBJ1-2|TRBD1|NA|TRBV7-2
TGTGCCAGCAGCTCTTCGGGTATCAGGGGGCGGACCTATGGCTACACCTTC
CASSSSGIRGRTYGYTF
>TRBJ2-7|NA|NA|TRBV5-6
TGTGCCAGCAGCTCGCAGGGTATCTCCTACGAGCAGTACTTC
CASSSQGISYEQYF
>TRBJ1-2|TRBD1|NA|TRBV7-8
TGTGCCAGCAGCTTCTTTTCCGCCGGGACAGGGGGCTCTGGCTACACCTTC
CASSFFSAGTGGSGYTF
>TRBJ2-1|NA|once|TRBV7-2
TGTGCCAGCAGCTCCCCGCCTAGCCAATATGTCGATGAGCAGTTCTTC
CASSSPPSQYVDEQFF
>TRBJ1-5|NA|NA|TRBV2
TGTGCCAGCAGTGACAGACAGCCTAGCAATCAGCCCCAGCATTTT
CASSDRQPSNQPQHF
>TRBJ1-4|TRBD1|NA|TRBV2
TGTGCCAGCAATTTAGGGACAGTTGAAAAACTGTTTTTT
CASNLGTVEKLFF
>TRBJ1-2|TRBD1|NA|TRBV7-2
TGTGCCAGCAGCACGACAGGGGTCTATGGCTACACCTTC
CASSTTGVYGYTF
>TRBJ2-1|NA|NA|TRBV6-5
TGTGCCAGCGGAGGGAATTACAATGAGCAGTTCTTC
CASGGNYNEQFF
>TRBJ1-2|TRBD1|NA|TRBV4-2
TGTGCCAGCAGCCACGACCCCGGGACAGGTACTAACTATGGCTACACCTTC
CASSHDPGTGTNYGYTF
>TRBJ1-2|TRBD1|NA|TRBV9
TGTGCCAGCAGCGTATCTGCAGGGGGCTGGAACTATGGCTACACCTTC
CASSVSAGGWNYGYTF
>TRBJ1-6|NA|NA|TRBV19
TGTGCCAGTAACCTCGGAGATCCTAACCCCAATTCACCCCTCCACTTT
CASNLGDPNPNSPLHF
>TRBJ1-2|NA|NA|TRBV6-1
TGTGCCAGCAGTGAAGCGCGCCAGGGCCGGAACTATGGCTACACCTTC
CASSEARQGRNYGYTF
>TRBJ1-2|NA|NA|TRBV7-8
TGTGCCAGCAGCGCGTCCTTCAGGGAAAGAACAGGCTACACCTTC
CASSASFRERTGYTF
>TRBJ1-5|NA|NA|TRBV28
TGTGCCAGCCTGACTGGTGGGGAGAGGGCAAGCAATCAGCCCCAGCATTTT
CASLTGGERASNQPQHF
>TRBJ2-7|NA|NA|TRBV5-4
TGTGCCAGCAGCTTACCATCGCAGGGAGAGCAGTACTTC
CASSLPSQGEQYF
>TRBJ1-1|TRBD1|NA|TRBV9
TGTGCCAGCAGCGCTCGACAGGGGACGACTGAAGCTTTCTTT
CASSARQGTTEAFF
>TRBJ2-1|TRBD2|NA|TRBV7-6
TGTGCCAGCAGCTTAGGGGGGGGGAATGAGCAGTTCTTC
CASSLGGGNEQFF
>TRBJ1-1|NA|NA|TRBV3-1/TRBV3-2
TGTGCCAGCAGTTCCTCCTCAGGGGCGAACACTGAAGCTTTCTTT
CASSSSSGANTEAFF
>TRBJ1-6|TRBD1|NA|TRBV18
TGTGCCAGCTCACCGACAGGGGCAGGCTCACCCCTCCACTTT
CASSPTGAGSPLHF
>TRBJ2-2|TRBD1|few|TRBV7-8
TGTGCCACAATCGCCGGGACAGAGAACACCGGGGAGCTGTTTTTT
CATIAGTENTGELFF
>TRBJ1-4|TRBD1|NA|TRBV19
TGTGCCAGTAGAGAGACAGGGCTTTTGAACGCGGAAAAACTGTTTTTT
CASRETGLLNAEKLFF
>TRBJ2-7|NA|NA|TRBV12-3/TRBV12-4
TGTGCCAGCAGGTCCCTTGGGGACGAGCAGTACTTC
CASRSLGDEQYF
>TRBJ1-2|TRBD1|NA|TRBV30
TGTGCCTGGAGTCCCACGGGACAGCACTATGGCTACACCTTC
CAWSPTGQHYGYTF